In its sample, the clone carrying this T cell receptor beta chain was seen once. The CDR3 has 18 residues. The data stem from a study of T cell responses to AZD1222 COVID-19 vaccine. Produced via immunoSEQ multiplex PCR; TCRdb's table is partial and in-frame only. This table has 120,000 or so clones, 80% to 90% appearing once. Specimen: peripheral blood, collected on day 0 of MenACWY control vaccination. This rearrangement joins TRBV21-1 to TRBJ1-5. TRBV21-1 is designated a pseudogene. The TCR sequence derives from an adult in good health. The chain's CDR3 is CASSKGEAEGQSNQPQHF. DNA for the CDR3: TGTGCCAGCAGCAAAGGGGAGGCGGAAGGTCAGAGCAATCAGCCCCAGCATTTT.